This entry is about one TCR beta chain. The data derive from a study of blood T cell repertoires in COVID-19. Germline V lookup: CDR1 SEHNR, CDR2 FQNEAQ (reference sequence). The CDR3 is 16 amino acids. V was pared by 7 bases and J by 6 bases, with 12 bases of the junction left unmatched. Assay: immunoSEQ multiplex PCR; the TCRdb copy retains only in-frame clones and omits some. Of 650,000 to 800,000 clones in the sample, about 87% were seen once. The chain links TRBV7-9 to TRBJ2-2; 9 bases align to TRBD2. Source material: peripheral blood. The source of this sequence is a woman aged 18-30 years with acute or convalescent COVID-19. The DNA of the CDR3 is TGTGCCAGCAACCCGGTTGCCGGCGGGGGGGCCGGGGAGCTGTTTTTT. Translated, it gives CASNPVAGGGAGELFF.